These T cell receptor beta chains were read from a single sample in a study of control samples from healthy donors and cancer patients. Sequenced by immunoSEQ multiplex PCR; TCRdb stores in-frame clones only, minus some. The sample has about 34,000 clones, approximately 90% seen once. The material sequenced was PBMCs. The receptor set was obtained from a woman in her thirties or forties with lung cancer. CDR3s include the opening cysteine and the closing phenylalanine or tryptophan. The order of the fields is CDR3 DNA, CDR3 protein, V gene, J gene, clone size, D gene, CDR3 length. A D gene is named only where the DNA matches it firmly. Only some rows state a clone size, as once, few, many or a class for expanded clones.

TGTGCCAGCAGCACCTCACAGGGGGAGCAGTACTTC	CASSTSQGEQYF	TRBV13	TRBJ2-7	-	TRBD1	12
TGTGCCAGCAGCCAAGACACCGGGACAAACACTGAAGCTTTCTTT	CASSQDTGTNTEAFF	TRBV3-1/TRBV3-2	TRBJ1-1	-	-	15
TGCGCCAGCAGCTCCTATCCGGCGGCCCTCTATGGCTACACCTTC	CASSSYPAALYGYTF	TRBV5-1	TRBJ1-2	-	-	15
TGTGCCAGAAGACCCGGGACAGGGGGAAGCCACGAGCAGTACTTC	CARRPGTGGSHEQYF	TRBV5-3	TRBJ2-7	few	TRBD1	15
TGTGCCACCAGCAGCTCCGGGGGGGGGCAGTATTTT	CATSSSGGGQYF	TRBV15	TRBJ2-3	-	TRBD2	12
TGTGCCAGCAGTTTCCAGCGGGGGGGACAAGAGACCCAGTACTTC	CASSFQRGGQETQYF	TRBV28	TRBJ2-5	-	TRBD2	15
TGCAGTGTAGGGGGGGCGACGGGCTACACCTTC	CSVGGATGYTF	TRBV20-1	TRBJ1-2	once	-	11
TGTGCCAGCAGCCCTGGACAGGAAATCTACGAGCAGTACTTC	CASSPGQEIYEQYF	TRBV7-9	TRBJ2-7	-	TRBD1	14
TGTGCCACCAGCAGAGATCTCGGATCCTACGAGCAGTACTTC	CATSRDLGSYEQYF	TRBV15	TRBJ2-7	-	-	14
TGTGCCAGCAGCCAAGATTCTACCTCGTTGAGCCCTGGGGCCAACGTCCTGACTTTC	CASSQDSTSLSPGANVLTF	TRBV4-2	TRBJ2-6	-	-	19
TGCGCCAGCACCTCTTCGAGGGTTACAGGGTCCCCCATTCAGTACTTC	CASTSSRVTGSPIQYF	TRBV10-1	TRBJ2-4	-	-	16
TGTGCCAGCAGCCAAGCGGACAGGGGAGCTTTCTTT	CASSQADRGAFF	TRBV3-1/TRBV3-2	TRBJ1-1	once	TRBD1	12
TGTGCCAGCAGTGTGGGACAGACATATGGCTACACCTTC	CASSVGQTYGYTF	TRBV12-3/TRBV12-4	TRBJ1-2	-	TRBD1	13
TGTGCCAGCAGCCAGACCCAGGGGAGCGAGCAGTACTTC	CASSQTQGSEQYF	TRBV14	TRBJ2-7	-	-	13
TGTGCCAGCAGCTTAGAAAACCCCAATGGCTACACCTTC	CASSLENPNGYTF	TRBV7-2	TRBJ1-2	-	-	13
TGTGCCAGTAGTATAGCCGGGGGCTACGAGCAGTACTTC	CASSIAGGYEQYF	TRBV19	TRBJ2-7	once	-	13
TGTGCCAGCAGCCCACCGGTTTCAGCGGGTGGCTACACCTTC	CASSPPVSAGGYTF	TRBV7-2	TRBJ1-2	-	-	14
TGCGCCAGCAGCCAAGAGGAGTCAGGCCTCAACACTGAAGCTTTCTTT	CASSQEESGLNTEAFF	TRBV4-3	TRBJ1-1	-	-	16
TGTGCCAGCAGCCAATATGTAGCGAACACCGGGGAGCTGTTTTTT	CASSQYVANTGELFF	TRBV14	TRBJ2-2	-	-	15
TGTGCCTACCAGCCGGGACAGGGTTCACCCCTCCACTTT	CAYQPGQGSPLHF	TRBV30	TRBJ1-6	few	TRBD1	13
TGTGCCAGCAGCTTAACGGGTGACAGGGGGTTGGTGTACACCGGGGAGCTGTTTTTT	CASSLTGDRGLVYTGELFF	TRBV7-3	TRBJ2-2	-	TRBD1	19
TGTGCCAGCAGCTTCGGACGGCTCCGCGAGCAGTACTTC	CASSFGRLREQYF	TRBV11-2	TRBJ2-7	-	-	13
TGTGCCAGCTCACCCTCGGACATCCAAGGGGCTAATGAAAAACTGTTTTTT	CASSPSDIQGANEKLFF	TRBV18	TRBJ1-4	-	-	17
TGTGCCAGCAACTGGAGGGGAGGGAACACTGAAGCTTTCTTT	CASNWRGGNTEAFF	TRBV27	TRBJ1-1	-	-	14
TGTGCCAGCAGTAATACGGGGGCTCCTGGAGGCACAGATACGCAGTATTTT	CASSNTGAPGGTDTQYF	TRBV2	TRBJ2-3	-	-	17
TGTGCCAGCAGGGGGGACAGGGACATGAACACTGAAGCTTTCTTT	CASRGDRDMNTEAFF	TRBV2	TRBJ1-1	few	TRBD1	15
TGTGCCAGCACCGAGCCACAGGTTGTCTATGGCTACACCTTC	CASTEPQVVYGYTF	TRBV28	TRBJ1-2	once	-	14
TGTGCCAGCAGCTTGTTTAGGGAGACCCAGTACTTC	CASSLFRETQYF	TRBV7-9	TRBJ2-5	-	-	12
TGTGCCAGCAGCCATACTGCTGGGAGCTCCTACGAGCAGTACTTC	CASSHTAGSSYEQYF	TRBV14	TRBJ2-7	-	-	15
TGTGCCAGCAGCCCCGAGTTGGAGCTAAACTATGGCTACACCTTC	CASSPELELNYGYTF	TRBV9	TRBJ1-2	-	-	15
TGTGCCAGCGCGACAGGCACAGATACGCAGTATTTT	CASATGTDTQYF	TRBV28	TRBJ2-3	-	-	12
TGTGCCATCAGTGAGTCGTGGGGACAGGGGACCGGGGAGCTGTTTTTT	CAISESWGQGTGELFF	TRBV10-3	TRBJ2-2	-	TRBD1	16
TGTGCCAGCAGTTTTTCGTCCGCGGGGGAGCAGTACTTC	CASSFSSAGEQYF	TRBV27	TRBJ2-7	once	-	13
TGTGCCAACAAGACGGATAACTATGGCTACACCTTC	CANKTDNYGYTF	TRBV9	TRBJ1-2	-	-	12
TGTGCCAGCAGGCCGGACAGGACGAATTCACCCCTCCACTTT	CASRPDRTNSPLHF	TRBV7-9	TRBJ1-6	-	TRBD1	14
TGCGCCAGCAGCCAAGATGGAGGGGGCGGCAGGCAAGCTTTCTTT	CASSQDGGGGRQAFF	TRBV4-3	TRBJ1-1	-	TRBD1	15
TGTGCCAGCAGCCCAGACATAGAGCGGGGCTACACCTTC	CASSPDIERGYTF	TRBV7-8	TRBJ1-2	-	-	13
TGTGCCAGCAGTCGGACAGGCCTCAATCAGCCCCAGCATTTT	CASSRTGLNQPQHF	TRBV27	TRBJ1-5	-	TRBD1	14
TGTGCCAGCAGCCAAGTACTCGGCCCGTCGCCGACTAATGAAAAACTGTTTTTT	CASSQVLGPSPTNEKLFF	TRBV3-1/TRBV3-2	TRBJ1-4	-	-	18
TGTGCCTGGAGTGTAGGGGGAGACGGACGAATGAACACTGAAGCTTTCTTT	CAWSVGGDGRMNTEAFF	TRBV30	TRBJ1-1	few	-	17
TGTGCCAGCAGCGAGCAACGCACAGATACGCAGTATTTT	CASSEQRTDTQYF	TRBV7-8	TRBJ2-3	few	-	13